The rows below give T cell receptor beta chains drawn from one sample of a study of blood T cell repertoires in COVID-19. This table comes from immunoSEQ multiplex PCR, and its TCRdb copy is limited to in-frame clones, with some not included. The table shows around 110,000 clones, with about four fifths occurring only once. The sequencing input was peripheral blood. These receptors all stem from a woman between 65 and 79 years old with acute or convalescent COVID-19. CDR3s include the opening cysteine and the closing phenylalanine or tryptophan. Fields, in order: CDR3 DNA, CDR3 protein, V gene, clone size, D gene, J gene. A D gene is named only where the DNA matches it firmly. The size field is filled for only some rows; it gives once, few, many or a size class.

TGTGCCAGCAGCCGTAACACAAAGAACACTGAAGCTTTCTTT,CASSRNTKNTEAFF,TRBV14,NA,NA,TRBJ1-1
TGTGCCAGCAGGGTCGCGGGGCGCAACTATGGCTACACCTTC,CASRVAGRNYGYTF,TRBV5-6,NA,NA,TRBJ1-2
TGTGCCAGCAGTCTCGGACGGACAAGTAACACTGAAGCTTTCTTT,CASSLGRTSNTEAFF,TRBV27,NA,NA,TRBJ1-1
TGTGCCAGCAGTTACTCCAGAGGAAACACCATATATTTT,CASSYSRGNTIYF,TRBV6-5,once,NA,TRBJ1-3
TGTGCCAGCAGCTTAGATCCAGCGAGCACAGATACGCAGTATTTT,CASSLDPASTDTQYF,TRBV11-1,NA,NA,TRBJ2-3
TGTGCCAGCAGCTTACGGGGCTCTGGAAACACCATATATTTT,CASSLRGSGNTIYF,TRBV13,NA,NA,TRBJ1-3
TGTGCCAGCAGCCCCCCAGTGAGCGGGGGGGCTGGAGAGACCCAGTACTTC,CASSPPVSGGAGETQYF,TRBV5-4,NA,TRBD2,TRBJ2-5
TGCGCCAGCAGCCCCCTAGCGGGGGTGAACACCGGGGAGCTGTTTTTT,CASSPLAGVNTGELFF,TRBV5-1,NA,TRBD2,TRBJ2-2
TGTGCCAGCAGCTTAAGCGCGCGAGGCTCCTACGAGCAGTACTTC,CASSLSARGSYEQYF,TRBV11-3,NA,NA,TRBJ2-7
TGTGCCTGGAGTGTTGGGGGGGCTGGAGCTAATGAAAAACTGTTTTTT,CAWSVGGAGANEKLFF,TRBV30,NA,NA,TRBJ1-4
TGTGCCACCAACCATGTTGGAGGTTTTTCCTACAATGAGCAGTTCTTC,CATNHVGGFSYNEQFF,TRBV15,NA,NA,TRBJ2-1
TGCAGCGCCGGAGGGACAGGTACCTACAATGAGCAGTTCTTC,CSAGGTGTYNEQFF,TRBV29-1,NA,TRBD1,TRBJ2-1
TGTGCCAGCAGCTTAAACCAGGGGGCGGCTACTGAAGCTTTCTTT,CASSLNQGAATEAFF,TRBV7-6,NA,TRBD1,TRBJ1-1
TGTGCCATCAGTGAGGCAGGGCGGAGCACAGATACGCAGTATTTT,CAISEAGRSTDTQYF,TRBV10-3,NA,NA,TRBJ2-3
TGTGCCAGCAGCCCCCGATTAGACAGGGGCACTGAAGCTTTCTTT,CASSPRLDRGTEAFF,TRBV7-2,NA,TRBD1,TRBJ1-1
TGTGCCAGCTCACCTCCTGCCCGGGGAGATACGCAGTATTTT,CASSPPARGDTQYF,TRBV18,NA,NA,TRBJ2-3